This entry features one T cell receptor beta chain sequence. The data were obtained in a study of control samples from healthy donors and cancer patients. This CDR3 spans 15 amino acids. With 0 bases removed from V and 0 bases from J, the gap between germline ends came to 9 bases. Germline V gene sequence: CDR1 SGHRS, CDR2 YFSETQ. The protocol was immunoSEQ multiplex PCR, while the TCRdb copy is restricted to in-frame clones and leaves out a portion. Of 69,000 or so clones in the sample, about 95% are singletons; the top ten hold over 2.5%. This TCR derives from a woman aged 25 to 45 in good health. The sequencing sample was made of blood. This chain links TRBV5-1 with TRBJ1-1; D may be TRBD1 (6 bases). CDR3 sequence: CASSLDQGMNTEAFF. CDR3 DNA: TGCGCCAGCAGCTTGGATCAGGGGATGAACACTGAAGCTTTCTTT.